The 29 T cell receptor beta chains below come from one sample, sequenced in a study of response to subunit inactivated influenza vaccine. TCRdb recomputed calls from the RT-PCR reads with MiXCR, one row per CDR3 protein. The profile covers about 520,000 distinct CDR3 sequences, with more than 7% appearing a single time and 10% to 15% taken by the ten largest. Material: PBMCs from blood, obtained roughly 24 months after vaccination. These receptors were taken from a man in his fifties or sixties who received an inactivated influenza vaccine.

This clonotype occurred a few times. The chain employs TRBV12-3 or TRBV12-4 and TRBJ2-5; 11 bases are shared with TRBD1. The CDR3 spans 15 residues. The V segment lost 5 bases and the J segment 9 bases; nucleotides outside the gene matches: 11. The CDR3 is CASSASGTGGWAQYF. The DNA of the CDR3 is TGTGCCAGCAGTGCCTCCGGGACAGGGGGGTGGGCCCAGTACTTC.

This clonotype was seen a few times. The chain carries TRBV7-3 and TRBJ2-1; 10 nucleotides align to TRBD2. The germline CDR1 and CDR2 sequences are SGHTA and FQGTGA. The CDR3 runs 15 residues. Unmatched junction bases numbered 8, after V lost 5 bases and J lost 7 bases. The CDR3 DNA sequence: TGTGCCAGCAGCCCGAGGGCTAGCGGGAGAAATGAGCAGTTCTTC. This encodes CASSPRASGRNEQFF.

Only a few counts were recorded for this clonotype. The chain recombines TRBV5-6 with TRBJ2-5; unclear D gene. V was trimmed by 0 bases and J by 1 base, leaving 10 bases between them. This CDR3 has 15 residues. Germline loops: CDR1 SGHDT, CDR2 YYEEEE. This CDR3 is CASSLGVAAQETQYF. The DNA for the CDR3 is TGTGCCAGCAGCTTGGGAGTGGCAGCCCAAGAGACCCAGTACTTC.

In its sample, this clonotype was seen many times. The rearrangement uses TRBV12-3 or TRBV12-4 and TRBJ2-2; TRBD2 is a possible D gene (7 bases). The V end lost 7 bases, the J end lost 7 bases, and 19 bases lay between the germline ends. The CDR3 is made up of 15 amino acids. DNA of the CDR3: TGTGCCAGCATCCCCTTCGGGGGGCACGGCGGGGAGCTGTTTTTT. Protein: CASIPFGGHGGELFF.

This clonotype was detected only a few times. The gene calls are TRBV6-2 or TRBV6-3 and TRBJ2-1, with a tentative D call TRBD2 (5 bases). V was trimmed by 2 bases and J by 0 bases, leaving 8 bases between them. Germline values: CDR1 MNHEY, CDR2 SVGEGT. CDR3 length: 15 residues. CDR3 sequence: CASSYGRNSYNEQFF. CDR3 nucleotide sequence: TGTGCCAGCAGTTACGGGAGAAACTCCTACAATGAGCAGTTCTTC.

The chain is built from TRBV7-6 and TRBJ2-1, with 8 nucleotides matching TRBD2. CDR3 length equals 18 residues. Unmatched junction bases numbered 15, after V lost 0 bases and J lost 8 bases. Germline assignment: CDR1 SGHVS and CDR2 FNYEAQ. In DNA, the CDR3 is TGTGCCAGCAGCTTAGCCCTGGTTGGTAGCGGGATGTTCGATGAGCAGTTCTTC. Amino acids: CASSLALVGSGMFDEQFF.

This clonotype was counted between two and nine times. This chain joins TRBV12-3 or TRBV12-4 and TRBJ2-1; a weak D match, TRBD2 (7 bases). This CDR3 is 16 amino acids long. V lost 2 bases to trimming and J lost 7 bases, with 18 bases between them. The CDR3 DNA is TGTGCCAGCAGTTTATTACGTGGGGGGGCCAGGAATGAGCAGTTCTTC. Protein sequence: CASSLLRGGARNEQFF.

V gene TRBV4-2 combines with J gene TRBJ2-7; D gene unclear. Deletions cut 0 bases from V and 5 bases from J, with 14 bases between. CDR3 length: 15 amino acids. CDR1 and CDR2 from the germline V gene are LGHNA and YNFKEQ. In DNA form, the CDR3 reads TGTGCCAGCAGCCAAGATCTTTACACCTTGGACGAGCAGTACTTC. Protein sequence: CASSQDLYTLDEQYF.

The V gene is TRBV5-6, the J gene TRBJ1-5, with unresolved D. There are 18 residues in the CDR3. Trimming pared 0 bases from V and 0 bases from J, leaving 16 bases between. Germline CDR1 and CDR2: SGHDT and YYEEEE. CDR3 sequence: CASSLGWQSQHSNQPQHF. CDR3 DNA: TGTGCCAGCAGCTTGGGGTGGCAGAGCCAGCATAGCAATCAGCCCCAGCATTTT.

This clonotype was picked up many times. The chain couples TRBV28 to TRBJ2-7, with D perhaps matching TRBD1 or TRBD2 (6 bases each). Germline V gives CDR1 MDHEN, CDR2 SYDVKM. The CDR3 runs to 14 residues. Between the trimmed V and J ends, which lost 2 bases and 1 base, there was a span of 9 bases. The CDR3 protein is CASSLKGGSYEQYF. In DNA form, the CDR3 reads TGTGCCAGCAGTTTAAAAGGGGGGTCCTACGAGCAGTACTTC.

The chain has TRBV6-4 and TRBJ2-1; D is possibly TRBD1 or TRBD2 (6 bases each). The CDR3 extends over 14 amino acids. Deletions cut 0 bases from V and 13 bases from J, with 16 bases between. Germline CDR1 MRHNA, CDR2 SNTAGT. The CDR3 is CASSDSTGGSSQFF. In nucleotides, the CDR3 is TGTGCCAGCAGTGACTCGACAGGAGGGAGTTCTCAGTTCTTC.

The chain uses TRBV15 and TRBJ2-3; D unclear. Looked up from germline, CDR1 is LNHNV and CDR2 is YYDKDF (reference sequence). Between the trimmed V and J ends, which lost 8 bases and 1 base, there was a span of 16 bases. The CDR3 spans 15 residues. The CDR3 loop reads CATSKGRSGTDTQYF. For the CDR3, the DNA is TGTGCCACCTCAAAGGGTAGAAGTGGCACAGATACGCAGTATTTT.

This clonotype occurred a few times. The gene calls are TRBV6-5 and TRBJ2-3; possibly TRBD2 for D (7 bases). CDR1 is MNHEY and CDR2 is SVGAGI in the germline V gene. Between the trimmed V and J ends, which lost 1 base and 4 bases, there was a span of 24 bases. There are 19 residues in the CDR3. Here the CDR3 DNA reads TGTGCCAGCAGTTACTTGGGGGGGCGAGCGGCGGACTGGGCAGATACGCAGTATTTT. It translates to CASSYLGGRAADWADTQYF.

This rearrangement joins TRBV18 to TRBJ1-2; 7 bases agree with TRBD1. This CDR3 comprises 13 residues. Trimming took 2 bases from V and 6 from J; bases not matched to a gene: 3. The germline V gene has CDR1 KGHSH and CDR2 LQKENI. In nucleotides, the CDR3 is TGTGCCAGCTCACCAATCCAGGGGGATGGCTACACCTTC. It codes for CASSPIQGDGYTF. Drawing the rest from reference TRBV18 and TRBJ1-2, the complete variable domain is NAGVMQNPRHLVRRRGQEARLRCSPMKGHSHVYWYRQLPEEGLKFMVYLQKENIIDESGMPKERFSAEFPKEGPSILRIQQVVRGDSAAYFCASSPIQGDGYTFGSGTRLTVV.

The chain recombines TRBV20-1 with TRBJ1-6, with D possibly matching TRBD1 (6 bases). CDR1 is DFQATT, CDR2 SNEGSKA, per germline (reference sequence). This CDR3 region has 13 residues. The V end lost 2 bases, the J end lost 10 bases, and 12 bases lay between the germline ends. The CDR3 DNA is TGCAGTGCTAGAAAGGGGGATCACTCACCCCTCCACTTT. Translation: CSARKGDHSPLHF.

This clonotype has just a few counts. This chain connects TRBV7-9 to TRBJ2-2; D unresolved. Trimming shortened V by 2 bases and J by 4 bases, and 8 bases separated the two germline ends. The CDR3 consists of 14 residues. CDR1 is SEHNR, CDR2 FQNEAQ, per germline (reference sequence). The CDR3 loop reads CASSLTFFTGELFF. The CDR3 bases are TGTGCCAGCAGCTTAACTTTTTTCACCGGGGAGCTGTTTTTT.

This clonotype was recorded a few times. The chain employs TRBV2 and TRBJ2-3; a possible D gene is TRBD2 (6 bases). The CDR3 runs to 16 residues. CDR1 and CDR2 from the germline V gene are SNHLY and FYNNEI. V shed 5 bases and J shed 5 bases, with 20 bases lying between them. CDR3 nucleotide sequence: TGTGCCAGCAGTCCCATAGGGACTCGAGGAGGAGATACGCAGTATTTT. The encoded protein is CASSPIGTRGGDTQYF.

A few counts support this clonotype. This sequence joins TRBV7-2 and TRBJ2-2, with a possible D match to TRBD1 (6 bases). Germline V gene data show CDR1 as SGHTA and CDR2 as FQGNSA. The CDR3 runs to 15 residues. With 3 bases removed from V and 4 bases from J, the gap between germline ends came to 12 bases. The CDR3 DNA reads as TGTGCCAGCAGCTTTAAACAGGGTGGCACCGGGGAGCTGTTTTTT. It encodes CASSFKQGGTGELFF. The complete variable domain, with remaining parts taken from reference TRBV7-2 and TRBJ2-2, reads GAGVSQSPSNKVTEKGKDVELRCDPISGHTALYWYRQSLGQGLEFLIYFQGNSAPDKSGLPSDRFSAERTGGSVSTLTIQRTQQEDSAVYLCASSFKQGGTGELFFGEGSRLTVL.

Only a few counts were recorded for this clonotype. The V and J genes are TRBV20-1 and TRBJ2-3; no clear D gene. The germline CDR1 and CDR2 sequences are DFQATT and SNEGSKA (reference sequence). The V and J ends lost 4 bases and 7 bases respectively, with 18 bases between them. The CDR3 extends over 14 amino acids. CDR3 protein: CSATKGKLQNTQYF. CDR3 coding DNA: TGCAGTGCTACTAAAGGGAAACTACAGAATACGCAGTATTTT.

This clonotype has only a few counts. This sequence joins TRBV4-3 and TRBJ1-4, with TRBD1 matching over 7 bases. The CDR3 covers 15 residues. CDR1 LGHNA and CDR2 YSLEER come from the germline V gene. V dropped 1 base and J dropped 3; count of bases not matched to a gene: 2. The CDR3, as DNA: TGCGCCAGCAGCCAAGGGGACAGTCCTAATGAAAAACTGTTTTTT. This translates into CASSQGDSPNEKLFF.

This clonotype has a count of ten or more. The genes are TRBV20-1 and TRBJ2-1; 10 bases are shared with TRBD2. The CDR3 totals 14 residues. V lost 5 bases and J lost 10; bases outside the gene matches: 11. Germline values: CDR1 DFQATT, CDR2 SNEGSKA (reference sequence). The CDR3 reads CSAGRAGGGDEQFF. The CDR3 DNA sequence: TGCAGTGCTGGACGAGCGGGAGGGGGAGACGAGCAGTTCTTC.

This chain uses TRBV5-1 with TRBJ2-1, with 12 bases lining up with TRBD2. Germline assignment: CDR1 SGHRS and CDR2 YFSETQ. The V segment lost 4 bases and the J segment 8 bases; nucleotides outside the gene matches: 7. The CDR3 runs to 15 residues. The CDR3 sequence is CASSTALAGGYEQFF. The CDR3 DNA follows: TGCGCCAGCAGCACGGCTCTAGCGGGAGGGTATGAGCAGTTCTTC.

This clonotype was seen ten or more times. The chain links TRBV2 to TRBJ1-2; the D gene is possibly TRBD1 (5 bases). There are 14 residues in the CDR3. Trimming took 6 bases from V and 0 from J, leaving 11 bases between them. Germline V lookup: CDR1 SNHLY, CDR2 FYNNEI. CDR3 DNA sequence: TGTGCCAGCAGAAGGGGCCCAACTAACTATGGCTACACCTTC. Translation: CASRRGPTNYGYTF.

This clonotype showed up just once. The rearrangement joins TRBV5-5 to TRBJ2-1; D may correspond to TRBD1 or TRBD2 (5 bases each). The CDR3 loop spans 12 amino acids. The ends were cut back, 8 bases at V and 7 bases at J, with 13 bases in the middle. Germline V gene lookup returns CDR1 SGHKS and CDR2 YYEKEE (reference sequence). The CDR3 protein is CARSLGGNEQFF. The DNA of the CDR3 is TGTGCCAGGAGCCTTGGGGGTAATGAGCAGTTCTTC.

This clonotype was observed at least ten times. This rearrangement joins TRBV6-6 to TRBJ2-1; D is uncertain. The V gene's germline CDR1 is MNHNY and CDR2 SVGAGI (reference sequence). V gave up 2 bases and J gave up 6 bases, with 5 bases separating them. This CDR3 is 12 amino acids long. The CDR3 bases are TGTGCCAGCAGTTACGTAACCAATGAGCAGTTCTTC. Amino acids: CASSYVTNEQFF.

The chain is built from TRBV5-1 and TRBJ2-2; maybe TRBD1 (6 bases). Trimming shortened V by 7 bases and J by 0 bases, and 13 bases separated the two germline ends. This CDR3 has 15 amino acids. Germline-derived CDR1 and CDR2 are SGHRS and YFSETQ. CDR3 in amino acids: CASDSGTPNTGELFF. The CDR3 DNA follows: TGCGCCAGCGATTCGGGGACACCGAACACCGGGGAGCTGTTTTTT.

The gene calls are TRBV20-1 and TRBJ2-1; 8 bases are shared with TRBD2. The CDR3 spans 13 residues. Germline V CDR1 and CDR2: DFQATT, SNEGSKA (reference sequence). J gave up 8 bases and V 4 bases, and 7 bases lay outside the gene matches. Here the CDR3 reads CSAKTGGLDEQFF. Written as DNA, the CDR3 is TGCAGTGCTAAAACGGGAGGGCTGGATGAGCAGTTCTTC.

The rearrangement links TRBV7-9 to TRBJ1-2, with D unclear. Trimming took off 5 bases at V and 3 bases at J, with 16 bases between the two ends. CDR1 and CDR2 (germline): SEHNR, FQNEAQ (reference sequence). The CDR3 runs 15 residues. CDR3 bases: TGTGCCAGCAGCATCAGAAGAGAGCAGGACTATGGCTACACCTTC. Its protein is CASSIRREQDYGYTF.

At least ten counts were recorded for this clonotype. This rearrangement joins TRBV4-3 to TRBJ1-6; no firm D call. Deletions cut 1 base from V and 5 bases from J, with 15 bases between. Germline V gene lookup returns CDR1 LGHNA and CDR2 YSLEER. The length of the CDR3 is 17 residues. DNA of the CDR3: TGCGCCAGCAGCCAAGGGGCCGGTGCAGTTAATAATTCACCCCTCCACTTT. It is translated as CASSQGAGAVNNSPLHF.